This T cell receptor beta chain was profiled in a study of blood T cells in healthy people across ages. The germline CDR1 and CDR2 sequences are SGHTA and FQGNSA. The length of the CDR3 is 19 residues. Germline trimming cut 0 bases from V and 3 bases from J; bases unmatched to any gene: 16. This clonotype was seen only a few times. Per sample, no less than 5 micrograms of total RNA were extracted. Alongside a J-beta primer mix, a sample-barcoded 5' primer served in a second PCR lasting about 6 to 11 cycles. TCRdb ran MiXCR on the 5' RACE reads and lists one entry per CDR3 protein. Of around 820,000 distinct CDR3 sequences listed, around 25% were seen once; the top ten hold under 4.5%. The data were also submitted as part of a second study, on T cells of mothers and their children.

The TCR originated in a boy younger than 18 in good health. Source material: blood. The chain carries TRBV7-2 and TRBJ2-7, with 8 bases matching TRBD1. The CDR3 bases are TGTGCCAGCAGCTTAGCCCCTCCAGGGGGCAAGTTTCTCTTCTACGAGCAGTACTTC. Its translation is CASSLAPPGGKFLFYEQYF.